What follows is one TCR beta chain and its context. These data originate in a study of shared clonotypes between healthy human individuals. V dropped 0 bases and J dropped 5; count of bases not matched to a gene: 4. The CDR3 is 15 residues long. In germline, CDR1 is SNHLY, CDR2 FYNNEI. The data were produced by immunoSEQ multiplex PCR, yet TCRdb's version contains in-frame clones alone and is incomplete. Among some 2,000,000 clones listed, 90% to 96% were seen once. The chain combines TRBV2 with TRBJ2-1, with 7 bases that match TRBD1. The sequencing sample was made of naive CD4+ T cells sorted from blood. Subset indicated: CD45RA+ positively selected. This TCR derives from a man younger than 35 in good health. The CDR3 spells CASSEAQDRNNEQFF. The CDR3 DNA sequence: TGTGCCAGCAGTGAAGCTCAGGACAGGAACAATGAGCAGTTCTTC.